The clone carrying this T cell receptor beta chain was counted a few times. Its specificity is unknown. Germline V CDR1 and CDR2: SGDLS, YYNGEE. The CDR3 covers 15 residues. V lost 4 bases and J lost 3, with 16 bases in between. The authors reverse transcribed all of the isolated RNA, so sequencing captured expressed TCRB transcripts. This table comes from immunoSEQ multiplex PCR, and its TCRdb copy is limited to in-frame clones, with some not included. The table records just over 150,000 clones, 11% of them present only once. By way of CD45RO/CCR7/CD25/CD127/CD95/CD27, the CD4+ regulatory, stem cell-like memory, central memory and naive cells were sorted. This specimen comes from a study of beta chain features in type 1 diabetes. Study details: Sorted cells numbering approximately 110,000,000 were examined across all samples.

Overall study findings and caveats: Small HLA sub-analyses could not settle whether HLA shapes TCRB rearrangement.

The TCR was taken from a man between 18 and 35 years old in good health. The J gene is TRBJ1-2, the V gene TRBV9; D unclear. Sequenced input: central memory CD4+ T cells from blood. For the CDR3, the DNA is TGTGCCAGCAGCCCTGTGCCTTCCCCGGACTATGGCTACACCTTC. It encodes CASSPVPSPDYGYTF.